Shown below are 18 T cell receptor beta chains from a single sample sequenced in a study of blood T cell repertoires in COVID-19. Only in-frame clones appear in the TCRdb table, and some are missing; sequencing was by immunoSEQ multiplex PCR. Of tens of thousands of clones detected, 85% appear once; the ten largest clones hold under 6%. The sequencing sample was made of peripheral blood. These receptors all stem from a man between 65 and 85 years old with acute or convalescent COVID-19.

The chain joins TRBV4-1 to TRBJ2-7, with 8 bases aligning to TRBD1. CDR1 is MGHRA, CDR2 YSYEKL, per germline. The CDR3 runs to 16 residues. V gave up 4 bases and J gave up 2 bases; unmatched junction bases: 10. CDR3 in amino acids: CASSLKWTGITYEQYF. The CDR3 DNA follows: TGCGCCAGCAGCCTAAAATGGACAGGGATAACCTACGAGCAGTACTTC.

The V gene is TRBV10-2, the J gene TRBJ2-7, with D maybe TRBD2 (5 bases). Trimming removed 1 base at V and 6 bases at J, with 10 bases between. The germline V gene has CDR1 WSHSY and CDR2 SAAADI. The CDR3 runs to 13 residues. In DNA, the CDR3 is TGCGCCAGCAGTGAGTTCACTAGATCCGAGCAGTACTTC. The encoded protein is CASSEFTRSEQYF.

The rearrangement links TRBV7-9 to TRBJ1-1, with D perhaps matching TRBD1 (5 bases). The V gene's germline CDR1 is SEHNR and CDR2 FQNEAQ (reference sequence). The CDR3 covers 15 residues. Trimming removed 5 bases from V and 4 bases from J, with 17 bases in between. In nucleotides, the CDR3 is TGTGCCAGCAGCCCCCGGGGGAAGAAACTCACTGAAGCTTTCTTT. Its protein is CASSPRGKKLTEAFF.

V and J are TRBV10-3 and TRBJ2-3; perhaps TRBD1 as D (6 bases). CDR3 length equals 18 residues. V lost 3 bases and J 4 bases, leaving 23 bases between the germline ends. In germline, CDR1 is ENHRY, CDR2 SYGVKD. The CDR3 nucleotides are TGTGCCATCAGTGACCGCGGGCACTCAGTCAAGGGGGCAGATACGCAGTATTTT. It codes for CAISDRGHSVKGADTQYF.

This clone was detected once. This chain links TRBV9 with TRBJ1-2; TRBD1 matches at 7 bases. With 0 bases clipped from V and 2 bases from J, the junction kept 13 bases outside the gene matches. This CDR3 is built from 18 residues. Germline V lookup: CDR1 SGDLS, CDR2 YYNGEE. The CDR3 region has the DNA TGTGCCAGCAGCGTAGCCCTGCCCCTCGGGACAGAGAACTATGGCTACACCTTC. This sequence encodes CASSVALPLGTENYGYTF.

This chain links TRBV4-2 with TRBJ2-5, with a weak D call TRBD2 (6 bases). The CDR3 is made up of 14 amino acids. The germline gives CDR1 LGHNA, CDR2 YNFKEQ. Trimming took 1 base from V and 2 from J, leaving 8 bases between them. CDR3 loop: CASSQGGDQETQYF. In nucleotides, the CDR3 is TGTGCCAGCAGCCAAGGCGGGGATCAAGAGACCCAGTACTTC.

The chain employs TRBV27 and TRBJ2-7, with 8 bases matching TRBD2. J lost 0 bases, V lost 3 bases, and 4 bases had no gene match. Germline loops: CDR1 MNHEY, CDR2 SMNVEV (reference sequence). The CDR3 totals 15 residues. CDR3 loop: CASSLRGAYSYEQYF. For the CDR3, the DNA is TGTGCCAGCAGTTTGCGGGGGGCCTACTCCTACGAGCAGTACTTC.

This clone came up once. The rearrangement joins TRBV6-5 to TRBJ1-2, with 9 nucleotides matching TRBD1. The CDR3 totals 13 residues. V was pared by 5 bases and J by 6 bases, with 4 bases of the junction left unmatched. The germline CDR1 and CDR2 sequences are MNHEY and SVGAGI. The chain's CDR3 is CASSTGGRNGYTF. The DNA of the CDR3 is TGTGCCAGCAGTACAGGGGGCAGAAATGGCTACACCTTC.

This clone came up once. The rearrangement links TRBV9 to TRBJ2-5; 7 positions agree with TRBD1. The germline V gene encodes CDR1 SGDLS and CDR2 YYNGEE. The CDR3 runs to 14 residues. After removal of 0 bases from V and 5 bases from J, the junction contained 4 bases not matched to a gene. In DNA, the CDR3 is TGTGCCAGCAGCGTAGGGGTACAGGGGGAGACCCAGTACTTC. Its translation is CASSVGVQGETQYF.

J is TRBJ2-3 and V is TRBV4-2, with D unresolved. The CDR3 length is 15 residues. The V gene lost 0 bases and the J gene lost 0 bases, with 7 bases spanning the gap. Germline V CDR1 and CDR2: LGHNA, YNFKEQ. In nucleotides, the CDR3 is TGTGCCAGCAGCCAAGATTTCAGGAGCACAGATACGCAGTATTTT. This codes for CASSQDFRSTDTQYF.

The V and J genes are TRBV7-3 and TRBJ2-1, with 12 bases aligning to TRBD1. The V gene end was trimmed by 5 bases and the J gene end by 3 bases; junction bases not matched to a gene: 14. The CDR3 has 19 residues. The germline V gene has CDR1 SGHTA and CDR2 FQGTGA. The CDR3 coding sequence is TGTGCCAGCAGCCACCCCGGGACAGGGGGCGTTGGCGACTACAATGAGCAGTTCTTC. This codes for CASSHPGTGGVGDYNEQFF.

The genes are TRBV2 and TRBJ2-5; a weak D match, TRBD2 (6 bases). Trimming took off 10 bases at V and 5 bases at J, with 26 bases between the two ends. There are 16 residues in the CDR3. Per the germline V gene, CDR1 is SNHLY and CDR2 is FYNNEI. CDR3 in amino acids: CATNPGSGPTGETQYF. The CDR3 DNA is TGTGCCACTAATCCCGGGAGCGGTCCTACGGGGGAGACCCAGTACTTC.

The sample holds one count of this clone. The CDR3 loop reads CASSLALAGGLETQYF. CDR3 DNA: TGTGCCAGCAGTTTAGCACTAGCGGGGGGGCTTGAGACCCAGTACTTC. The V and J genes are TRBV28 and TRBJ2-5; 13 bases map to TRBD2. V dropped 2 bases and J dropped 5; count of bases not matched to a gene: 5. The CDR3 is 16 amino acids. Germline V gene sequence: CDR1 MDHEN, CDR2 SYDVKM.

The rearrangement uses TRBV3-1 (or the pseudogene TRBV3-2) and TRBJ1-5; 7 bases agree with TRBD1. This CDR3 is 14 amino acids long. With V trimmed by 5 bases and J by 6 bases, 7 bases remained unmatched. The germline V gene encodes CDR1 LGHDT and CDR2 YNNKEL (reference sequence). The CDR3: CASSARQGTQPQHF. In DNA, the CDR3 is TGTGCCAGCAGCGCGCGACAGGGAACTCAGCCCCAGCATTTT.

The CDR3 sequence is CASTQKRTSTDTQYF. CDR3 sequence (DNA): TGTGCCAGCACCCAAAAGCGGACTAGCACAGATACGCAGTATTTT. The chain uses TRBV6-5 and TRBJ2-3, with a weak D call TRBD2 (5 bases). Trimming cost V 7 bases and J 0 bases, with 14 bases left between them. This CDR3 is built from 15 residues. Germline CDR1 and CDR2: MNHEY and SVGAGI.

The V gene is TRBV12-3 or TRBV12-4, the J gene TRBJ1-1, with unresolved D. The V gene lost 3 bases and the J gene lost 3 bases, with 8 bases spanning the gap. The CDR3 is 13 amino acids. CDR3: CASSLNEDTEAFF. DNA of the CDR3: TGTGCCAGCAGTTTGAACGAGGACACTGAAGCTTTCTTT.

Only one count was recorded for this clone. The chain uses TRBV2 and TRBJ2-5; 7 positions match TRBD1. V dropped 7 bases and J dropped 4; count of bases not matched to a gene: 6. The germline V gene encodes CDR1 SNHLY and CDR2 FYNNEI. The CDR3 length is 13 residues. DNA of the CDR3: TGTGCCAGCACCCCCGGACAGGTAGAGACCCAGTACTTC. Translating gives CASTPGQVETQYF.

The genes are TRBV5-1 and TRBJ2-3; perhaps TRBD1 as D (5 bases). Germline CDR1 is SGHRS and CDR2 is YFSETQ. V gave up 4 bases and J gave up 3 bases, with 15 bases separating them. There are 15 residues in the CDR3. Here the CDR3 reads CASSQSGAGTDTQYF. CDR3 nucleotides: TGCGCCAGCAGCCAATCTGGGGCAGGAACAGATACGCAGTATTTT.